One and the same sample provided the 30 T cell receptor beta chains below, sequenced in a study of T cell repertoires in cytomegalovirus infection. TCRdb re-analysed the reads in MiXCR, keeping a single row per CDR3 protein. The data show roughly 630,000 distinct CDR3 sequences, about 24% seen once. The sequenced sample consisted of CD8+ T cells from PBMCs. Receptors were obtained from a human donor in good health (CMV status not recorded). Some clones in this sample may be carry-over from other donors' samples.

The chain has TRBV3-1 and TRBJ2-7, with 8 bases identical to TRBD1. The germline CDR1 and CDR2 sequences are LGHDT and YNNKEL (reference sequence). The CDR3 spans 17 residues. Unmatched junction bases numbered 8, after V lost 0 bases and J lost 1 base. The CDR3 region has the DNA TGTGCCAGCAGCCAAGATCCGGGACAGGAGGATTCCTACGAGCAGTACTTC. It is translated as CASSQDPGQEDSYEQYF.

The J gene is TRBJ2-7, the V gene TRBV25-1, with D tentatively TRBD2 (6 bases). V dropped 1 base and J dropped 0 bases, with 16 bases sitting between them. Germline loops: CDR1 MGHDK, CDR2 SYGVNS. This CDR3 has 17 residues. CDR3 sequence (DNA): TGTGCCAGCAGTGAATCCATAAGGACGGGGGACTCCTACGAGCAGTACTTC. Its protein is CASSESIRTGDSYEQYF.

A few counts support this clonotype. The chain combines TRBV20-1 with TRBJ1-1, with D hard to call. In germline, CDR1 is DFQATT, CDR2 SNEGSKA (reference sequence). CDR3 length equals 11 residues. Trimming took 0 bases from V and 7 from J, leaving 6 bases between them. CDR3 residues: CSARDYVEAFF. The CDR3 DNA is TGCAGTGCTAGAGACTATGTTGAAGCTTTCTTT.

Many counts were recorded for this clonotype. The chain couples TRBV7-9 to TRBJ1-5; possible D gene TRBD1, 6 bases. Trimming left V 3 bases short and J 2 bases short, with 17 bases between. The CDR3 runs 17 residues. Germline V gene sequence: CDR1 SEHNR, CDR2 FQNEAQ (reference sequence). The CDR3 DNA reads TGTGCCAGCAGCTTTGGGGGAACAGGGAAGGGCAATCAGCCCCAGCATTTT. Translation: CASSFGGTGKGNQPQHF.

A word on this clonotype: A much larger clone differs from this one at a single base, so this may be a read error. The chain is built from TRBV28 and TRBJ2-4; 7 bases fit TRBD1. Per germline, CDR1 MDHEN and CDR2 SYDVKM. Trimming removed 1 base from V and 3 bases from J; junction bases left unmatched: 6. The CDR3 consists of 16 residues. CDR3: CASSLSQGVDKNIQYF. In DNA, the CDR3 is TGTGCCAGCAGTTTATCCCAGGGGGTCGACAAAAACATTCAGTACTTC.

This clonotype showed up many times. The chain employs TRBV12-3 or TRBV12-4 and TRBJ1-5; D not certain. V gave up 6 bases and J gave up 0 bases, with 18 bases separating them. CDR3 size: 17 residues. This CDR3 is CASSPSRDGYSNQPQHF. The CDR3 DNA reads TGTGCCAGCAGCCCCTCCCGGGATGGGTATAGCAATCAGCCCCAGCATTTT.

This clonotype has a count of ten or more. The V and J genes are TRBV7-9 and TRBJ2-4; D remains unclear. The CDR3 totals 16 residues. Germline V gene sequence: CDR1 SEHNR, CDR2 FQNEAQ (reference sequence). With 5 bases removed from V and 6 bases from J, the gap between germline ends came to 20 bases. CDR3 loop: CASSPTLGLEINIQYF. DNA for the CDR3: TGTGCCAGCAGCCCCACATTGGGCCTCGAAATAAACATTCAGTACTTC.

In the case of this clonotype: A read error may be the cause here, since a much bigger clone is one base away. The V and J genes are TRBV7-6 and TRBJ2-4, with TRBD1 as a possible D gene (6 bases). The CDR3 is 19 residues long. CDR1 is SGHVS, CDR2 FNYEAQ, per germline. Trimming stripped 10 bases from V and 8 bases from J, with 36 bases between. The CDR3: CANSQLWGPGDTRSHIQYF. The CDR3 DNA follows: TGTGCCAACAGTCAACTGTGGGGACCCGGGGACACCCGAAGCCACATTCAGTACTTC.

The chain uses TRBV5-5 and TRBJ2-7; D perhaps matches TRBD2 (5 bases). Trimming removed 6 bases at V and 2 bases at J, with 21 bases between. CDR1 SGHKS and CDR2 YYEKEE come from the germline V gene (reference sequence). The CDR3 covers 16 residues. CDR3 residues: CASNVLRGIETYEQYF. In DNA, the CDR3 is TGTGCCAGCAACGTGCTCCGGGGAATAGAGACCTACGAGCAGTACTTC.

This chain links TRBV18 with TRBJ2-3; D is unclear. Trimming left V 8 bases short and J 4 bases short, with 13 bases between. CDR1 is KGHSH and CDR2 is LQKENI in the germline V gene. CDR3 length: 13 residues. The chain's CDR3 is CASSPGNPDTQYF. The CDR3 DNA follows: TGTGCCAGCAGCCCGGGTAACCCAGATACGCAGTATTTT.

V usage is TRBV6-4 and J usage is TRBJ1-5, with 11 bases that match TRBD1. With 6 bases clipped from V and 2 bases from J, the junction kept 12 bases outside the gene matches. Germline V lookup: CDR1 MRHNA, CDR2 SNTAGT. The CDR3 consists of 18 residues. CDR3 protein: CASSPWTGGMDGNQPQHF. The CDR3 DNA reads TGTGCCAGCAGCCCATGGACAGGGGGCATGGATGGCAATCAGCCCCAGCATTTT.

This clonotype was seen at least ten times. This chain joins TRBV6-5 and TRBJ2-1; 8 bases are a match to TRBD2. The CDR3 spans 13 residues. V was pared by 3 bases and J by 5 bases, with 0 bases of the junction left unmatched. Germline assignment: CDR1 MNHEY and CDR2 SVGAGI. CDR3 DNA sequence: TGTGCCAGCAGTTATAGCGGGAACAATGAGCAGTTCTTC. It codes for CASSYSGNNEQFF.

The chain recombines TRBV20-1 with TRBJ1-1; TRBD1 is a possible D gene (6 bases). CDR1 is DFQATT, CDR2 SNEGSKA, per germline (reference sequence). Between the trimmed V and J ends, which lost 5 bases and 4 bases, there was a span of 14 bases. The CDR3 is 13 amino acids. The CDR3 region has the DNA TGCAGTGCTGATACAGGGAGGGGCACTGAAGCTTTCTTT. This translates into CSADTGRGTEAFF.

In this sample, this clonotype turned up a few times. The genes are TRBV5-4 and TRBJ2-1, with TRBD2 matching over 9 bases. The CDR3 length is 16 residues. Per the germline V gene, CDR1 is SGHNT and CDR2 is YYREEE (reference sequence). Germline trimming cut 2 bases from V and 7 bases from J; bases unmatched to any gene: 10. As DNA, the CDR3 is TGTGCCAGCAGCTTAGGTGTAGCGGGGGCGCTTAATGAGCAGTTCTTC. Its translation: CASSLGVAGALNEQFF. Using reference TRBV5-4 and TRBJ2-1 for the parts outside the CDR3, the full variable domain is ETGVTQSPTHLIKTRGQQVTLRCSSQSGHNTVSWYQQALGQGPQFIFQYYREEENGRGNFPPRFSGLQFPNYSSELNVNALELDDSALYLCASSLGVAGALNEQFFGPGTRLTVL.

This chain uses TRBV5-1 with TRBJ2-1, with 12 bases that match TRBD2. Germline lookup yields CDR1 SGHRS and CDR2 YFSETQ. This CDR3 contains 18 residues. V lost 0 bases and J lost 0; bases outside the gene matches: 4. DNA for the CDR3: TGCGCCAGCAGCTTGGCACTAGCGGGGGGCTCCTCCTACAATGAGCAGTTCTTC. It yields the protein CASSLALAGGSSYNEQFF. The variable domain in full, completed from reference TRBV5-1 and TRBJ2-1, reads KAGVTQTPRYLIKTRGQQVTLSCSPISGHRSVSWYQQTPGQGLQFLFEYFSETQRNKGNFPGRFSGRQFSNSRSEMNVSTLELGDSALYLCASSLALAGGSSYNEQFFGPGTRLTVL.

This clonotype was counted a single time. The V gene is TRBV20-1, the J gene TRBJ2-2; D tentatively reads TRBD1 or TRBD2 (5 bases each). The V end was cut by 3 bases, the J end by 4 bases, with 12 bases between. This CDR3 region has 14 residues. Germline loops: CDR1 DFQATT, CDR2 SNEGSKA (reference sequence). CDR3 region: CSASVRDLTGELFF. The DNA of the CDR3 is TGCAGTGCTAGTGTCAGGGACCTCACCGGGGAGCTGTTTTTT.

This clonotype came up many times. The chain is built from TRBV20-1 and TRBJ2-7, with TRBD1 matching 10 bases. Germline CDR1 reads DFQATT; CDR2 reads SNEGSKA (reference sequence). This CDR3 contains 15 residues. V was clipped by 0 bases and J by 7 bases; unmatched bases: 9. CDR3 loop: CSARDVDRGMWEQYV. As DNA, the CDR3 is TGCAGTGCTAGAGATGTGGACAGGGGGATGTGGGAGCAGTACGTC.

The rearrangement uses TRBV20-1 and TRBJ1-1; no clear D. This CDR3 comprises 13 residues. Trimming removed 3 bases at V and 8 bases at J, with 16 bases between. The V gene's germline CDR1 is DFQATT and CDR2 SNEGSKA (reference sequence). CDR3: CSARMSGITEAFF. The CDR3 DNA follows: TGCAGTGCTAGGATGTCCGGGATTACGGAAGCTTTCTTT.

This chain links TRBV20-1 with TRBJ1-1; D is undetermined. The CDR3 length is 14 residues. V was clipped by 5 bases and J by 0 bases, with 13 bases between them. Looked up from germline, CDR1 is DFQATT and CDR2 is SNEGSKA (reference sequence). The CDR3 here is CSAPTRDMNTEAFF. CDR3 nucleotide sequence: TGCAGTGCTCCCACCAGAGACATGAACACTGAAGCTTTCTTT.

This clonotype was seen repeatedly, ten times or more. The chain couples TRBV10-3 to TRBJ2-3, with D possibly TRBD2 on 6 matching bases. There are 16 residues in the CDR3. V was trimmed by 2 bases and J by 1 base, leaving 13 bases between them. CDR1 ENHRY and CDR2 SYGVKD come from the germline V gene. CDR3 residues: CAISEKDSGGTDTQYF. CDR3 in DNA: TGTGCCATCAGTGAGAAGGATAGCGGAGGCACAGATACGCAGTATTTT.

The chain has TRBV10-3 and TRBJ1-2; D possibly corresponds to TRBD1 (5 bases). The CDR3 contains 15 residues. Germline V gene lookup returns CDR1 ENHRY and CDR2 SYGVKD. V was clipped by 2 bases and J by 3 bases, with 13 bases between them. The CDR3 sequence: CAISEDSRWYYGYTF. CDR3 DNA sequence: TGTGCCATCAGTGAGGACAGCCGGTGGTACTATGGCTACACCTTC.

The chain carries TRBV12-5 and TRBJ1-3, with D hard to call. Germline V gives CDR1 LGHNT, CDR2 FRNRAP. The CDR3 has 16 amino acids. Trimming removed 3 bases from V and 3 bases from J, with 15 bases in between. CDR3 sequence reads: CASGFPKPWVGNTIYF. In DNA, the CDR3 is TGTGCTAGTGGTTTCCCAAAACCGTGGGTTGGAAACACCATATATTTT. The full variable domain, with the rest looked up from reference TRBV12-5 and TRBJ1-3, is DARVTQTPRHKVTEMGQEVTMRCQPILGHNTVFWYRQTMMQGLELLAYFRNRAPLDDSGMPKDRFSAEMPDATLATLKIQPSEPRDSAVYFCASGFPKPWVGNTIYFGEGSWLTVV.

This clonotype occurred a few times. This chain uses TRBV18 with TRBJ1-2; D is possibly TRBD1 (6 bases). The CDR3 spans 17 residues. Germline CDR1 KGHSH, CDR2 LQKENI. The V gene lost 5 bases and the J gene lost 4 bases, with 23 bases spanning the gap. The CDR3 here is CASSIPQGHRVVYGYTF. CDR3 DNA sequence: TGTGCCAGCTCAATTCCCCAGGGACACCGAGTCGTCTATGGCTACACCTTC.

The genes are TRBV28 and TRBJ2-5, with D maybe TRBD2 (5 bases). Germline CDR1 is MDHEN and CDR2 is SYDVKM. The CDR3 is 13 residues long. The V end was cut by 8 bases, the J end by 5 bases, with 15 bases between. The DNA of the CDR3 is TGTGCCAGCCGGACTGTCAGAGGGGAGACCCAGTACTTC. Its protein is CASRTVRGETQYF.

Comments on this clonotype: This may arise from a read error, as a much more abundant clone is one base away. The chain links TRBV7-2 to TRBJ2-1; 9 positions agree with TRBD2. Germline CDR1 SGHTA, CDR2 FQGNSA. Trimming at V came to 0 bases and at J to 9 bases, leaving 6 bases not matched to a gene. There are 15 residues in the CDR3. CDR3 amino acids: CASSLASGGSVEQFF. The CDR3 nucleotides read TGTGCCAGCAGCTTAGCGAGCGGGGGGTCGGTTGAGCAGTTCTTC.

Here the CDR3 DNA reads TGCAGTCGAGAGCGGCGGGGACAGGGGGCGCCGGACGGGGCCAACGTCCTGACTTTC. This encodes CSRERRGQGAPDGANVLTF. The chain is built from TRBV20-1 and TRBJ2-6, with 12 bases matching TRBD1. CDR3 length: 19 residues. The junction had 18 bases not matched to a gene; V was cut back by 8 bases and J by 4 bases. Germline CDR1 reads DFQATT; CDR2 reads SNEGSKA (reference sequence).

Worth noting for this clonotype: One junction end does not reproduce the germline sequence, and a read error may be involved. V usage is TRBV6-6 and J usage is TRBJ2-1, with D maybe TRBD2 (7 bases). Germline V gives CDR1 MNHNY, CDR2 SVGAGI (reference sequence). This CDR3 region has 11 residues. DNA of the CDR3: TGTGTCAGCATCGAGGGGGGGGGGAAGTTCTTC. This encodes CVSIEGGGKFF.

The rearrangement uses TRBV14 and TRBJ1-1; no clear D gene. Germline CDR1 reads SGHDN; CDR2 reads FVKESK. The CDR3 consists of 13 residues. The CDR3 DNA is TGTGCAAGAAGCGAAGGCAGGCACACTGAAGCTTTCTTT. Translating it yields CARSEGRHTEAFF.

This clonotype has a handful of counts. The rearrangement links TRBV27 to TRBJ2-1, with D possibly being TRBD1 (6 bases). The V gene's germline CDR1 is MNHEY and CDR2 SMNVEV (reference sequence). V shed 7 bases and J shed 4 bases, with 17 bases lying between them. This CDR3 is 15 amino acids long. The CDR3 coding sequence is TGTGCCAGCACCTTTGGGTCAACAGGGTACAATGAGCAGTTCTTC. It codes for CASTFGSTGYNEQFF.

The CDR3 protein is CASSFWASGGNEQFF. The CDR3 DNA reads TGTGCCAGCAGCTTTTGGGCTAGCGGGGGGAATGAGCAGTTCTTC. The rearrangement uses TRBV13 and TRBJ2-1, with 11 bases fitting TRBD2. Trimming took 3 bases from V and 7 from J; bases not matched to a gene: 5. CDR1 is PRHDT, CDR2 FYEKMQ, per germline (reference sequence). CDR3 size: 15 residues.